Listed here is a single TCR beta chain. The sample originates from a study of blood T cell repertoires in COVID-19. Assay: immunoSEQ multiplex PCR; the TCRdb copy retains only in-frame clones and omits some. The sample lists 250,000 to 300,000 clones; 81% were seen once. The V gene's germline CDR1 is ENHRY and CDR2 SYGVKD. V shed 5 bases, J shed 3 bases, and the junction held 3 bases outside the gene matches. The CDR3 length is 14 residues. The sample comprised peripheral blood. The clonotype was recovered from a woman aged 55-70 years with active or convalescent COVID-19. This sequence joins TRBV10-3 and TRBJ1-2; 10 nucleotides agree with TRBD1. CDR3 coding DNA: TGTGCCATCAGTACCGGGACAGGGGACTATGGCTACACCTTC. This translates into CAISTGTGDYGYTF.